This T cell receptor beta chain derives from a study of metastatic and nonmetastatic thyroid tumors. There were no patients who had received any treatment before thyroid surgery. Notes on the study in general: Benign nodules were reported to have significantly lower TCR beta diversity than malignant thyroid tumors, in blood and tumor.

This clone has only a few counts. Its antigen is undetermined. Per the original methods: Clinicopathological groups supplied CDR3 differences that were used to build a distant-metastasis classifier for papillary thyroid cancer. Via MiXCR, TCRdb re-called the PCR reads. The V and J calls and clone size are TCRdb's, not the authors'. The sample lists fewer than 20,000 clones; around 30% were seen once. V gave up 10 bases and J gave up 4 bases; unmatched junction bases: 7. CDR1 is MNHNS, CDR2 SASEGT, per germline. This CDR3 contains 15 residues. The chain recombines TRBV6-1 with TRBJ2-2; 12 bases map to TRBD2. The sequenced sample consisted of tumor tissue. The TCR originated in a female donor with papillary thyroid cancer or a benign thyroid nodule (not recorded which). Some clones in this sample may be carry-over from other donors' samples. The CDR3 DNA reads TGTGCCACTCAGAGGACTAGCGGGACCACCGGGGAGCTGTTTTTT. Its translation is CATQRTSGTTGELFF.